The 22 T cell receptor beta chains below were found in one sample sequenced in a study of shared clonotypes between healthy human individuals. The naive CD8 fraction comprised CD45RO-negative cells positively selected for CCR7 and excluded terminally differentiated effector memory CD45RA+ cells. Using immunoSEQ multiplex PCR, the repertoire was profiled, and TCRdb retains in-frame clones only, with some absent. The table includes around 550,000 clones, 95% detected once. Input material: naive CD8+ T cells sorted from blood. The receptor set was obtained from a young woman in good health.

This clone was observed a handful of times. V is TRBV27 and J is TRBJ2-1; a weak D match, TRBD1 (5 bases). V dropped 8 bases and J dropped 5 bases, with 10 bases sitting between them. Germline values: CDR1 MNHEY, CDR2 SMNVEV (reference sequence). This CDR3 is 12 amino acids long. Here the CDR3 DNA reads TGTGCCAGCGGGGCTAGGAACAATGAGCAGTTCTTC. Amino acids: CASGARNNEQFF.

The genes are TRBV5-4 and TRBJ1-6; D is ambiguous. With 2 bases removed from V and 10 bases from J, the gap between germline ends came to 13 bases. The length of the CDR3 is 14 residues. Germline CDR1 SGHNT, CDR2 YYREEE (reference sequence). CDR3 sequence: CASSFGGGRSPLHF. In nucleotides, the CDR3 is TGTGCCAGCAGCTTCGGAGGAGGGCGCTCACCCCTCCACTTT.

The chain employs TRBV7-2 and TRBJ1-4, with 8 bases that match TRBD1. The CDR3 covers 15 residues. The ends lost 5 bases at V and 8 bases at J; junction bases unmatched: 10. The germline V gene encodes CDR1 SGHTA and CDR2 FQGNSA. The DNA of the CDR3 is TGTGCCAGCAGCCTCCCGGGACAGGAGATGGAAAAACTGTTTTTT. Protein product: CASSLPGQEMEKLFF.

V usage is TRBV21-1 and J usage is TRBJ2-7; the table's D call, TRBD1, was not checked against the DNA. TRBV21-1 is an annotated pseudogene. This CDR3 has 15 residues. The CDR3 reads CASSKEDRVDDEQYF. The CDR3 coding sequence is TGTGCCAGCAGCAAAGAGGACAGGGTGGACGACGAGCAGTACTTC.

Concerning this clone: One end of the junction varies from germline; a read error may be responsible. V gene TRBV28 combines with J gene TRBJ2-7, with 9 bases fitting TRBD2. The CDR3 has 20 residues. The V gene's germline CDR1 is MDHEN and CDR2 SYDVKM. The CDR3 nucleotides read TGTGCCAGCAGCTTATCGTCCGGGACAGCCATAGCGGGAGCGGTGTACGAGCAGTACTTC. Translating gives CASSLSSGTAIAGAVYEQYF. Combining the CDR3 with reference TRBV28 and TRBJ2-7 gives the whole variable domain DVKVTQSSRYLVKRTGEKVFLECVQDMDHENMFWYRQDPGLGLRLIYFSYDVKMKEKGDIPEGYSVSREKKERFSLILESASTNQTSMYLCASSLSSGTAIAGAVYEQYFGPGTRLTVT.

V gene TRBV28 combines with J gene TRBJ2-5, with TRBD1 matching 11 bases. The germline gives CDR1 MDHEN, CDR2 SYDVKM. V dropped 3 bases and J dropped 2; count of bases not matched to a gene: 8. The CDR3 is 17 amino acids. CDR3 in DNA: TGTGCCAGCAGTTTCTTTCGGACAGGGGGCATTCAAGAGACCCAGTACTTC. Its translation: CASSFFRTGGIQETQYF.

This chain links TRBV9 with TRBJ2-3; no clear D gene. Germline V CDR1 and CDR2: SGDLS, YYNGEE. CDR3 length: 15 residues. Trimming shortened V by 0 bases and J by 1 base, and 9 bases separated the two germline ends. The CDR3 DNA is TGTGCCAGCAGCGTAGGAACGGCCCGCACAGATACGCAGTATTTT. It translates to CASSVGTARTDTQYF.

The rearrangement links TRBV27 to TRBJ1-1; 8 nucleotides agree with TRBD1. V was pared by 6 bases and J by 4 bases, with 13 bases of the junction left unmatched. The germline gives CDR1 MNHEY, CDR2 SMNVEV (reference sequence). The CDR3 sequence is 16 residues long. The CDR3 DNA reads as TGTGCCAGCAGGGCTAGGACAGGGAATTTGGGCACTGAAGCTTTCTTT. Residues: CASRARTGNLGTEAFF.

The chain has TRBV7-9 and TRBJ2-7; D is possibly TRBD1 (6 bases). Per germline, CDR1 SEHNR and CDR2 FQNEAQ (reference sequence). The CDR3 spans 13 residues. V was trimmed by 3 bases and J by 3 bases, leaving 9 bases between them. The CDR3 here is CASSFGQYYEQYF. CDR3 DNA sequence: TGTGCCAGCAGCTTTGGACAGTACTACGAGCAGTACTTC. Complete variable domain (other parts from reference TRBV7-9 and TRBJ2-7): DTGVSQNPRHKITKRGQNVTFRCDPISEHNRLYWYRQTLGQGPEFLTYFQNEAQLEKSRLLSDRFSAERPKGSFSTLEIQRTEQGDSAMYLCASSFGQYYEQYFGPGTRLTVT.

This sequence joins TRBV7-9 and TRBJ2-1; D is unclear. Germline V gives CDR1 SEHNR, CDR2 FQNEAQ (reference sequence). V was cut by 1 base and J by 2 bases, with 12 bases left in between. The CDR3 has 16 residues. This chain's CDR3 is CASSLVESPTYNEQFF. CDR3 sequence (DNA): TGTGCCAGCAGCTTAGTCGAGAGCCCAACCTACAATGAGCAGTTCTTC.

In this sample, this clone turned up a few times. The chain links TRBV6-6 to TRBJ1-5; no reliable D call. The CDR3 contains 16 residues. CDR1 is MNHNY, CDR2 SVGAGI, per germline (reference sequence). V lost 0 bases to trimming and J lost 4 bases, with 13 bases between them. The CDR3 region has the DNA TGTGCCAGCAGTTACTCGATCTCAAAAGGGAATCAGCCCCAGCATTTT. Translation: CASSYSISKGNQPQHF.

This clone was seen only once. The chain combines TRBV7-9 with TRBJ1-1; possible D gene TRBD1, 5 bases. In germline, CDR1 is SEHNR, CDR2 FQNEAQ (reference sequence). The CDR3 loop spans 13 amino acids. V was pared by 6 bases and J by 4 bases, with 12 bases between. The CDR3 region has the DNA TGTGCCAGCAGATTGGGACGGATCACTGAAGCTTTCTTT. This encodes CASRLGRITEAFF.

This chain uses TRBV27 with TRBJ1-2; no reliable D call. This CDR3 is built from 13 residues. Trimming removed 4 bases at V and 6 bases at J, with 12 bases between. Germline assignment: CDR1 MNHEY and CDR2 SMNVEV (reference sequence). The CDR3 sequence: CASSSGELDGYTF. CDR3 nucleotides: TGTGCCAGCAGTTCCGGTGAGTTGGATGGCTACACCTTC.

This chain joins TRBV4-1 and TRBJ2-7; the match to TRBD1 covers 7 bases. The CDR3 is made up of 15 amino acids. Per germline, CDR1 MGHRA and CDR2 YSYEKL. Trimming took 5 bases from V and 2 from J; bases not matched to a gene: 9. This chain's CDR3 is CASSLDRQPAYEQYF. The CDR3 DNA reads TGCGCCAGCAGCTTGGACAGGCAGCCAGCCTACGAGCAGTACTTC.

This chain links TRBV7-6 with TRBJ2-1; 7 nucleotides match TRBD2. CDR3 size: 15 residues. V shed 3 bases, J shed 3 bases, and the junction held 5 bases outside the gene matches. CDR1 is SGHVS, CDR2 FNYEAQ, per germline. CDR3 sequence reads: CASSLRSGNYNEQFF. For the CDR3, the DNA is TGTGCCAGCAGCTTGAGGAGCGGGAACTACAATGAGCAGTTCTTC.

The CDR3 loop is CASSLSAPQGALGTSPDEQYF. Written as DNA, the CDR3 is TGTGCCAGCAGTTTATCGGCCCCACAGGGGGCGCTGGGTACCTCGCCTGACGAGCAGTACTTC. This chain links TRBV27 with TRBJ2-7, with 9 positions matching TRBD1. This CDR3 spans 21 amino acids. CDR1 MNHEY and CDR2 SMNVEV come from the germline V gene (reference sequence). The ends lost 0 bases at V and 5 bases at J; junction bases unmatched: 23.

V and J are TRBV9 and TRBJ2-7, with 7 bases identical to TRBD1. CDR3 length equals 17 residues. V was pared by 2 bases and J by 0 bases, with 11 bases of the junction left unmatched. Germline CDR1 is SGDLS and CDR2 is YYNGEE. The CDR3 reads CASSVGQTPTSSYEQYF. CDR3 nucleotides: TGTGCCAGCAGCGTGGGACAGACACCTACTAGCTCCTACGAGCAGTACTTC.

The chain carries TRBV7-7 and TRBJ2-7; maybe TRBD1 (6 bases). The germline gives CDR1 SSHAT, CDR2 FNYEAQ (reference sequence). Trimming took off 2 bases at V and 5 bases at J, with 10 bases between the two ends. The CDR3 sequence is 13 residues long. CDR3 DNA: TGTGCCAGCAGCTTAACCAGGGGCCACGAGCAGTACTTC. As protein: CASSLTRGHEQYF.

The V and J genes are TRBV2 and TRBJ1-5; maybe TRBD1 (5 bases). V lost 4 bases to trimming and J lost 7 bases, with 11 bases between them. Germline lookup yields CDR1 SNHLY and CDR2 FYNNEI. The CDR3 covers 13 residues. The CDR3 here is CASSVGSGQPQHF. CDR3 in DNA: TGTGCCAGCAGTGTAGGGTCAGGGCAGCCCCAGCATTTT.

The rearrangement joins TRBV5-6 to TRBJ2-7, with D possibly being TRBD2 (6 bases). This CDR3 contains 18 residues. V lost 3 bases and J 4 bases, leaving 26 bases between the germline ends. CDR1 is SGHDT, CDR2 YYEEEE, per germline. The CDR3 DNA sequence: TGTGCCAGCAGCTCATGGTTTTGGGGGGTAATCTCATTTTACGAGCAGTACTTC. Protein product: CASSSWFWGVISFYEQYF. The complete variable domain, with remaining parts taken from reference TRBV5-6 and TRBJ2-7, reads DAGVTQSPTHLIKTRGQQVTLRCSPKSGHDTVSWYQQALGQGPQFIFQYYEEEERQRGNFPDRFSGHQFPNYSSELNVNALLLGDSALYLCASSSWFWGVISFYEQYFGPGTRLTVT.

The V call is TRBV7-2, the J call TRBJ1-2, with TRBD1 identical over 7 bases. CDR3 length: 16 amino acids. CDR1 SGHTA and CDR2 FQGNSA come from the germline V gene. V shed 2 bases, J shed 5 bases, and the junction held 11 bases outside the gene matches. In nucleotides, the CDR3 is TGTGCCAGCAGCTTATCGATTACAGGGGTCGAATATGGCTACACCTTC. This codes for CASSLSITGVEYGYTF. Full variable domain (outside the CDR3, taken from reference TRBV7-2 and TRBJ1-2): GAGVSQSPSNKVTEKGKDVELRCDPISGHTALYWYRQSLGQGLEFLIYFQGNSAPDKSGLPSDRFSAERTGGSVSTLTIQRTQQEDSAVYLCASSLSITGVEYGYTFGSGTRLTVV.

This chain links TRBV10-3 with TRBJ2-1; 8 bases fit TRBD2. This CDR3 is built from 17 residues. Losses at the gene ends were 2 bases for V and 0 bases for J; bases not matched to a gene: 6. CDR1 is ENHRY and CDR2 is SYGVKD in the germline V gene. Here the CDR3 DNA reads TGTGCCATCAGTGAGAGGACCGGGACTAGCTCCTACAATGAGCAGTTCTTC. This gives the protein CAISERTGTSSYNEQFF.